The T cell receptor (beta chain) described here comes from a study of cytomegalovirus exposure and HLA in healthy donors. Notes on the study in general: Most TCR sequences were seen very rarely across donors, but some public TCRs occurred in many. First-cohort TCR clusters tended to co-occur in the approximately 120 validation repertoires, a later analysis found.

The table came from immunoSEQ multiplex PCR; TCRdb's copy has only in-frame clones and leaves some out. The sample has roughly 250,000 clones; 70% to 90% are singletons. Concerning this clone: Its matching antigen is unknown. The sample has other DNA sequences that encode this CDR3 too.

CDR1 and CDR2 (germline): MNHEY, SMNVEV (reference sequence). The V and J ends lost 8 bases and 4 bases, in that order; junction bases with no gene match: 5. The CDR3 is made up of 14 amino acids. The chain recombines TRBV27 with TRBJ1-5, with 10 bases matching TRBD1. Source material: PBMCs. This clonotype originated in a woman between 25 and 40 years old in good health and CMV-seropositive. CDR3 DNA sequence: TGTGCCAGCTCGACAGGGGGCATTAATCAGCCCCAGCATTTT. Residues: CASSTGGINQPQHF.